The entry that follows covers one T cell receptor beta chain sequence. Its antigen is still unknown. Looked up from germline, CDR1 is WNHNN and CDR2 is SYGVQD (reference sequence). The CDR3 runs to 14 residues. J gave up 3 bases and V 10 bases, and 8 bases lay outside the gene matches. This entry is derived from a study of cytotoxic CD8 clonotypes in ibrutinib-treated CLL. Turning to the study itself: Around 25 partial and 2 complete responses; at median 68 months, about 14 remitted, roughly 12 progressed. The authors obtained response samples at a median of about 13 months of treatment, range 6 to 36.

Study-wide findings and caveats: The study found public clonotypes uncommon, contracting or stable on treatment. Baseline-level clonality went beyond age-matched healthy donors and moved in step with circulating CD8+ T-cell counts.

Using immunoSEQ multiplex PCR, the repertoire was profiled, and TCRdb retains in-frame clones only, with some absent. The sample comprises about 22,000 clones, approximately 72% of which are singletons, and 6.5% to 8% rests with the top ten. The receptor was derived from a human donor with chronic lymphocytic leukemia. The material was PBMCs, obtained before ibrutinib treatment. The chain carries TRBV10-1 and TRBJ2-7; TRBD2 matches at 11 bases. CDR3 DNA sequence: TGCGCCAAACTTACTAGCGGGAGTAACTACGAGCAGTACTTC. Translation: CAKLTSGSNYEQYF.